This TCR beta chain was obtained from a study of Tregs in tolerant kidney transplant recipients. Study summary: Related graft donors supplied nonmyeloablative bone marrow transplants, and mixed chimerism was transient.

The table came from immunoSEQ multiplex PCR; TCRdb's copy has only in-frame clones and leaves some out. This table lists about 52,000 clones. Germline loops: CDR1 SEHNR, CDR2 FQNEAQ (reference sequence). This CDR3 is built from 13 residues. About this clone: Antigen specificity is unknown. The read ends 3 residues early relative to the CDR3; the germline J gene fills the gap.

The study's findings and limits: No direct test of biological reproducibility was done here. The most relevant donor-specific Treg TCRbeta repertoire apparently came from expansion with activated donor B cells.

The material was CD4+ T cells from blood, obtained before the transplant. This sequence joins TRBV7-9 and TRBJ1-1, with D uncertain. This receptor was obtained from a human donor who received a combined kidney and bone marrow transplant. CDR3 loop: CASSRSVGEEAFF. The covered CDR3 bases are TGTGCCAGCAGCCGCAGCGTCGGGGAGGAA.